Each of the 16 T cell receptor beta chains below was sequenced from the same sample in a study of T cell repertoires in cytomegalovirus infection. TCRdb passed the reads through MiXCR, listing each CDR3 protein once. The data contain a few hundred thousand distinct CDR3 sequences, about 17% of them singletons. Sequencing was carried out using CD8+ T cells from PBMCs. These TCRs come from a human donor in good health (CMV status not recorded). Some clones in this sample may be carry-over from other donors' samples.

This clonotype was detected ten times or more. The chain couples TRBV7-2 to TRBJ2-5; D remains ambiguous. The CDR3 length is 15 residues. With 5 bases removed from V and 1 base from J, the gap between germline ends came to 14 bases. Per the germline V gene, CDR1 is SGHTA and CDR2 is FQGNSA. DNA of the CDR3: TGTGCCAGCAGCCCTCAGAGGTCGGGCCAAGAGACCCAGTACTTC. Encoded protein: CASSPQRSGQETQYF.

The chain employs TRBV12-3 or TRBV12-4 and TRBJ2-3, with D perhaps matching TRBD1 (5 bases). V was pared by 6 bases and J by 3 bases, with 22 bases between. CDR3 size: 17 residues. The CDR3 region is CASRTTLLRGRTDTQYF. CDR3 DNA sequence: TGTGCCAGCAGGACGACCCTGCTTAGGGGTCGGACAGATACGCAGTATTTT.

CDR3 bases: TGTGCCAGCAGTGAGGGTAGCGGGGGGGCGAATGAGCAGTTCTTC. Translating gives CASSEGSGGANEQFF. This rearrangement joins TRBV2 to TRBJ2-1; 11 bases are a match to TRBD2. The ends lost 3 bases at V and 7 bases at J; junction bases unmatched: 5. Germline CDR1 is SNHLY and CDR2 is FYNNEI. CDR3 length: 15 amino acids.

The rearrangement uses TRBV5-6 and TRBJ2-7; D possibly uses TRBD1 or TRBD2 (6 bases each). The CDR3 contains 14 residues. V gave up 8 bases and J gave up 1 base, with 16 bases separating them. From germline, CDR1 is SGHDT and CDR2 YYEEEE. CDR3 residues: CASTGGGNSYEQYF. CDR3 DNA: TGTGCCAGTACCGGAGGGGGAAATTCCTACGAGCAGTACTTC.

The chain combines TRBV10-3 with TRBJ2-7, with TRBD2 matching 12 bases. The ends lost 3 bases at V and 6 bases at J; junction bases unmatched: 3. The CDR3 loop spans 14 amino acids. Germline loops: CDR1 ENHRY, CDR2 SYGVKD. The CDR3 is CAISDPSGGGEQYF. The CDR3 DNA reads TGTGCCATCAGTGACCCTAGCGGGGGGGGCGAGCAGTACTTC.

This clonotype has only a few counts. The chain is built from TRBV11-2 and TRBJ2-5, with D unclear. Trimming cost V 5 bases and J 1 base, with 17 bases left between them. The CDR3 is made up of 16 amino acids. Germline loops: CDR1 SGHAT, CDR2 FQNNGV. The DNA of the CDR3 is TGTGCCAGCAGCCCGGCCCCCGCGGAGCTCCAAGAGACCCAGTACTTC. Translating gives CASSPAPAELQETQYF.

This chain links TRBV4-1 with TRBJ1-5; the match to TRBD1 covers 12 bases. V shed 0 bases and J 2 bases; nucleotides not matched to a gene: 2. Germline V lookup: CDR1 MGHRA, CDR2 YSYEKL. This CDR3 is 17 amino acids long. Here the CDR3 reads CASSQEGQGAGNQPQHF. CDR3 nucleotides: TGCGCCAGCAGCCAAGAGGGACAGGGGGCCGGCAATCAGCCCCAGCATTTT.

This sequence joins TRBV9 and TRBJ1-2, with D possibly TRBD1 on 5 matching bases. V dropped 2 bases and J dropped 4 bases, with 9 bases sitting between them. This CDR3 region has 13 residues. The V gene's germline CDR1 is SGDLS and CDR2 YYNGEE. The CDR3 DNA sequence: TGTGCCAGCAGCGTGACAGATGCCTATGGCTACACCTTC. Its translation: CASSVTDAYGYTF.

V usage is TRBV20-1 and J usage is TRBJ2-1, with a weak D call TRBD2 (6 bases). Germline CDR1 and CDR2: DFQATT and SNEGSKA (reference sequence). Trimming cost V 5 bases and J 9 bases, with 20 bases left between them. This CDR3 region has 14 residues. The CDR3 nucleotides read TGCAGTGCTCCCGACCGGGACTCCGTTAGTGAGCAGTTCTTC. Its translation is CSAPDRDSVSEQFF.

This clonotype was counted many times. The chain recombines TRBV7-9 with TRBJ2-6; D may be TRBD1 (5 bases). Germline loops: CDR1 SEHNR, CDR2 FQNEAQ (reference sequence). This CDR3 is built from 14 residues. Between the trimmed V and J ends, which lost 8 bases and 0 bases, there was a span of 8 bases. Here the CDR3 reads CASPGSSGANVLTF. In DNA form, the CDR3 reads TGTGCCAGCCCAGGGTCCTCTGGGGCCAACGTCCTGACTTTC.

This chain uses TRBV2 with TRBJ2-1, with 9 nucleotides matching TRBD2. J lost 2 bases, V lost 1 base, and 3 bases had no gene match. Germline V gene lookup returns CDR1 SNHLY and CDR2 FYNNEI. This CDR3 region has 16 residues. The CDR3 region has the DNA TGTGCCAGCAGTGAAGACCGCGGGGGGGCCTACAATGAGCAGTTCTTC. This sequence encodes CASSEDRGGAYNEQFF.

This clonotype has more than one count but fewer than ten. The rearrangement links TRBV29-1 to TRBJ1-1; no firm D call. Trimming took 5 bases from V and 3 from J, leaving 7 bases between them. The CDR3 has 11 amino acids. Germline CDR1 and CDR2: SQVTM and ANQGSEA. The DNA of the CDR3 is TGCAGCGTTTGGGGAGACACTGAAGCTTTCTTT. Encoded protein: CSVWGDTEAFF. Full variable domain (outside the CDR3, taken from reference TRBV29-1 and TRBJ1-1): SAVISQKPSRDICQRGTSLTIQCQVDSQVTMMFWYRQQPGQSLTLIATANQGSEATYESGFVIDKFPISRPNLTFSTLTVSNMSPEDSSIYLCSVWGDTEAFFGQGTRLTVV.

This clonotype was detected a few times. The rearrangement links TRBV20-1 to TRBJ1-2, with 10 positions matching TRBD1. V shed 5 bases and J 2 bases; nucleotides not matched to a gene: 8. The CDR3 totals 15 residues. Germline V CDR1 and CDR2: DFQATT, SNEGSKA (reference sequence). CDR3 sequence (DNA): TGCAGTGCTCTCTCCGGGACAGGGGCCAACTATGGCTACACCTTC. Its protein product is CSALSGTGANYGYTF.

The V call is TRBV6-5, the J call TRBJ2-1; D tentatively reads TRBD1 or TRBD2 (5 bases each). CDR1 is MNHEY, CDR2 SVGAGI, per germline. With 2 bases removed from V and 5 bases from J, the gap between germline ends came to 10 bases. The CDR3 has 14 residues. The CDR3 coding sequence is TGTGCCAGCAGTTACGGGACGGGCCACAATGAGCAGTTCTTC. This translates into CASSYGTGHNEQFF.

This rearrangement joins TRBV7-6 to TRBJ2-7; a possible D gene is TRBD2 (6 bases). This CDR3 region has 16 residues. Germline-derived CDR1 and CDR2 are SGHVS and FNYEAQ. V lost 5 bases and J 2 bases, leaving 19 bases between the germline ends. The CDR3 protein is CASSPYVGGKTYEQYF. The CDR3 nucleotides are TGTGCCAGCAGCCCGTATGTGGGCGGGAAGACCTACGAGCAGTACTTC.

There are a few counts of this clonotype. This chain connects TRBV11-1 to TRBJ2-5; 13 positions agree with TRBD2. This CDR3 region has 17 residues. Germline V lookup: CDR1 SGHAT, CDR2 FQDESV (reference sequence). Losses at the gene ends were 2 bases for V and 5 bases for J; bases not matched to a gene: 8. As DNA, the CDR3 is TGTGCCAGCAGCTTACCAGGACTAGCGGGGGCCCGGGAGACCCAGTACTTC. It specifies CASSLPGLAGARETQYF.